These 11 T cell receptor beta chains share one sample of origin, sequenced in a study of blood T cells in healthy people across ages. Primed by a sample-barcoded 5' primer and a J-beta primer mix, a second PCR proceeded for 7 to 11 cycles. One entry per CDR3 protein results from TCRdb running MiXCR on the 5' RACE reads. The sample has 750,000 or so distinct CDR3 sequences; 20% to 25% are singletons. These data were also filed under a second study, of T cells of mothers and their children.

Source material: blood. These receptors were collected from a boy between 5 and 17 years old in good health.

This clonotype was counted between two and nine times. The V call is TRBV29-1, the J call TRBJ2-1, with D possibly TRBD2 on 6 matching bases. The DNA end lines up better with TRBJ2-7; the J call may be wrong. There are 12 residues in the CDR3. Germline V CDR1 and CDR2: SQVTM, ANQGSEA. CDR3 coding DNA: TGCAGCACCCGGGACTCTACCTACGAGCAGTACTTC. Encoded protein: CSTRDSTYEQYF.

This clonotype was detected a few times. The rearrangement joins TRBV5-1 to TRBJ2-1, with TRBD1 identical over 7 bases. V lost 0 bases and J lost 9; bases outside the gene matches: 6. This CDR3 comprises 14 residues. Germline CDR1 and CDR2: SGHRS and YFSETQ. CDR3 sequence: CASSLAETGPEQFF. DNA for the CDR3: TGCGCCAGCAGCTTGGCCGAGACAGGGCCTGAGCAGTTCTTC.

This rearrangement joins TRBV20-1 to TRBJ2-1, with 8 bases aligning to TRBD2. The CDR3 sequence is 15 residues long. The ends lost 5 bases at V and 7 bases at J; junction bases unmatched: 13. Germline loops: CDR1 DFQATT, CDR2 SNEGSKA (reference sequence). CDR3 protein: CSASPPGRARNEQFF. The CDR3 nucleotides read TGCAGTGCTTCCCCTCCCGGGAGGGCCCGAAATGAGCAGTTCTTC.

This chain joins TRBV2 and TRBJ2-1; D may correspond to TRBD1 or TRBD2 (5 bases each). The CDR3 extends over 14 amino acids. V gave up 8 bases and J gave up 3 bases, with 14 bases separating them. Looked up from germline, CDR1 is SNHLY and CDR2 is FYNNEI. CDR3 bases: TGTGCCAGCTGGGGAGACAGCTACTACAATGAGCAGTTCTTC. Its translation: CASWGDSYYNEQFF.

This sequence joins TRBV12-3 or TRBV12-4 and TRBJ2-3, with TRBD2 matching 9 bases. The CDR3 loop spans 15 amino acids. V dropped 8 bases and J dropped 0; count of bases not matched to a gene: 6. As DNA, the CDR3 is TGTGCCAGCGGACCTAGCGGGGCGAGCACAGATACGCAGTATTTT. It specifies CASGPSGASTDTQYF.

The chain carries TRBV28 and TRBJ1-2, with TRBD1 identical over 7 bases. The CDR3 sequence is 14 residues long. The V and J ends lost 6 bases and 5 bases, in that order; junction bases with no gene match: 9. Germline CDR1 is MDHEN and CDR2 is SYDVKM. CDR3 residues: CASSPSPGQYGYTF. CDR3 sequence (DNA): TGTGCCAGCAGCCCTAGCCCGGGACAGTATGGCTACACCTTC.

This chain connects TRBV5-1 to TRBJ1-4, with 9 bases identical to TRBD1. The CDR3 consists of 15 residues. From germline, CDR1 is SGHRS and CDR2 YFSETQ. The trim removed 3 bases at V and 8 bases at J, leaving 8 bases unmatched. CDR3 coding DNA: TGCGCCAGCAGCTGGGACAGGGCGTTGGGGGAAAAACTGTTTTTT. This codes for CASSWDRALGEKLFF.

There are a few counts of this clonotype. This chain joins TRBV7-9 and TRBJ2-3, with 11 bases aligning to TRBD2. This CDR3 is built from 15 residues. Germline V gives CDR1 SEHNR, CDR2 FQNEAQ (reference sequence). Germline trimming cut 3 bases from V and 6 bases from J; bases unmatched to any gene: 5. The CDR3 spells CASSFKTSGEDTQYF. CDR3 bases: TGTGCCAGCAGCTTTAAGACTAGCGGGGAGGATACGCAGTATTTT.

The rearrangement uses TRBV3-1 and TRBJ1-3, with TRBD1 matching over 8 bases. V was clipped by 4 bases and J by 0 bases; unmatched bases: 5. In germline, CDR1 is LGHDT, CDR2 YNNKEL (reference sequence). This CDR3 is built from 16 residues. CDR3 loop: CASSPGGQVSGNTIYF. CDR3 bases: TGTGCCAGCAGCCCAGGGGGACAGGTCTCTGGAAACACCATATATTTT.

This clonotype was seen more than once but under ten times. CDR3 coding DNA: TGTGCCAGCAGCTTATTCCCGGGAGGTATGAACACTGAAGCTTTCTTT. It codes for CASSLFPGGMNTEAFF. This chain joins TRBV7-2 and TRBJ1-1, with unresolved D. This CDR3 region has 16 residues. The germline gives CDR1 SGHTA, CDR2 FQGNSA. V lost 2 bases, J lost 0 bases, and 13 bases lay in between.

CDR3 protein: CSASRDGGLGVAYEQYF. In DNA, the CDR3 is TGCAGTGCTAGTAGAGACGGGGGGCTAGGGGTCGCCTACGAGCAGTACTTC. The chain is built from TRBV20-1 and TRBJ2-7; D is perhaps TRBD2 (7 bases). The CDR3 contains 17 residues. The germline CDR1 and CDR2 sequences are DFQATT and SNEGSKA (reference sequence). Trimming removed 3 bases from V and 2 bases from J, with 23 bases in between.